This T cell receptor (beta chain) was recorded in a study of T cell repertoires in cytomegalovirus infection. Regarding the study as a whole: Totalled public TCR beta family frequency picked out people who carried CMV plus the relevant HLA.

TCRdb fed the reads into MiXCR, producing one record per CDR3 protein. The data contain roughly 990,000 distinct CDR3 sequences, approximately 30% of them singletons. With V trimmed by 4 bases and J by 5 bases, 6 bases remained unmatched. The length of the CDR3 is 14 residues. Germline loops: CDR1 MDHEN, CDR2 SYDVKM. In regard to this clonotype: What it recognizes is unknown.

This clonotype originated in a human donor in good health (CMV status not recorded). Some clones in this sample may be carry-over from other donors' samples. The chain recombines TRBV28 with TRBJ2-5, with 8 bases fitting TRBD1. Sequenced material: cultured CD8+ T cells from PBMCs, taken from culture after CMV antigen stimulation. The CDR3 reads CASSWATGAETQYF. The CDR3 DNA reads TGTGCCAGCAGTTGGGCGACAGGGGCGGAGACCCAGTACTTC. Complete variable domain (other parts from reference TRBV28 and TRBJ2-5): DVKVTQSSRYLVKRTGEKVFLECVQDMDHENMFWYRQDPGLGLRLIYFSYDVKMKEKGDIPEGYSVSREKKERFSLILESASTNQTSMYLCASSWATGAETQYFGPGTRLLVL.